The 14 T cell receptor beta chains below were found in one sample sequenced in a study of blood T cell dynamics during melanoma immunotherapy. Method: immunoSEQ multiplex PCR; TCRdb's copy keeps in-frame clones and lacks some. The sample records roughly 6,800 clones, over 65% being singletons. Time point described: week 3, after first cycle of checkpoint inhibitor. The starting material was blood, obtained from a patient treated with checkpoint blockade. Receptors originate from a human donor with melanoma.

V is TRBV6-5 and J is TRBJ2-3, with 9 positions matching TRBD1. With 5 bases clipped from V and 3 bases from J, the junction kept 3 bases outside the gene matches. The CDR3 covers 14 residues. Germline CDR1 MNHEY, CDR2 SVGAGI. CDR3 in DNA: TGTGCCAGCAGTAGGACAGGGGAGACAGATACGCAGTATTTT. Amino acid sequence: CASSRTGETDTQYF.

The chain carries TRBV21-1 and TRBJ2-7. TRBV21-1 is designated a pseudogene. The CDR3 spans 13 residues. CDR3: CASSKVGLYEQYF. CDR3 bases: TGTGCCAGCAGCAAAGTGGGGTTATACGAGCAGTACTTC.

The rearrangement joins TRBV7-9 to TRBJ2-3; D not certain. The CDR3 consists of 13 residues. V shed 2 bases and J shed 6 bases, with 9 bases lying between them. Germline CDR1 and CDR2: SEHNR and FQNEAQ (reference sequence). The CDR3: CASSLSFLDTQYF. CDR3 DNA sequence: TGTGCCAGCAGCTTATCCTTCCTGGATACGCAGTATTTT.

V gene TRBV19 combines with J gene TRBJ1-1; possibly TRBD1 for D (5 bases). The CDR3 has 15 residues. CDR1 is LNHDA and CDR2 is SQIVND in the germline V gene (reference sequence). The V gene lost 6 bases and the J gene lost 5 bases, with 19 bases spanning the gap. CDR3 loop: CASSRLGTIETEAFF. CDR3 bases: TGTGCCAGTAGCCGCCTAGGGACCATAGAGACTGAAGCTTTCTTT.

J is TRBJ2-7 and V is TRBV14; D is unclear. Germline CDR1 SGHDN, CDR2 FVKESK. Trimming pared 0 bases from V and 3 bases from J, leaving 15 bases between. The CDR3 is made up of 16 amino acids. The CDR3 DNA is TGTGCCAGCAGCCAAGATTCGGCCCTAAGTAGCTACGAGCAGTACTTC. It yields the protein CASSQDSALSSYEQYF.

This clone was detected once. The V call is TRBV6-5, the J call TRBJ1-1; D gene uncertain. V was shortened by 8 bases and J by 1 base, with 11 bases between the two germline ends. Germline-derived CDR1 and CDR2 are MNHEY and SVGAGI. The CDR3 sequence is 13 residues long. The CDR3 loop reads CASHVQGNTEAFF. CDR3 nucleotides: TGTGCCAGCCACGTCCAAGGGAACACTGAAGCTTTCTTT.

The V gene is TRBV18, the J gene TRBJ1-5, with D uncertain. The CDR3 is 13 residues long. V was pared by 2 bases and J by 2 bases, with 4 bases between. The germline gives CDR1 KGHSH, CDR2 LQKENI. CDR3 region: CASSPGGNQPQHF. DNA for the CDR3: TGTGCCAGCTCACCAGGGGGCAATCAGCCCCAGCATTTT.

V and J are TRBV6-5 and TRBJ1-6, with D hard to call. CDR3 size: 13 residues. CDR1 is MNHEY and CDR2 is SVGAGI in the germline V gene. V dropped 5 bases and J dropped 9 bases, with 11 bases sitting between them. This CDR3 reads CASSKPASSPLHF. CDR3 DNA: TGTGCCAGCAGTAAACCAGCTTCTTCACCCCTCCACTTT.

The DNA for the CDR3 is TGTGCCAGCAGCTTAAAGGGGGGGCCCTACAATGAGCAGTTCTTC. The encoded protein is CASSLKGGPYNEQFF. This chain connects TRBV7-3 to TRBJ2-1; D may be TRBD2 (7 bases). Deletions cut 1 base from V and 2 bases from J, with 9 bases between. There are 15 residues in the CDR3. CDR1 and CDR2 from the germline V gene are SGHTA and FQGTGA.

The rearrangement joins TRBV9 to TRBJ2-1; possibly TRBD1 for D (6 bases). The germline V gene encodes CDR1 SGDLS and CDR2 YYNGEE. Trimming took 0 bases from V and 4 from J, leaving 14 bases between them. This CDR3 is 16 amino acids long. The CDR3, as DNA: TGTGCCAGCAGCGTAGCTGTGGGGGCCCTATACAATGAGCAGTTCTTC. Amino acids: CASSVAVGALYNEQFF.

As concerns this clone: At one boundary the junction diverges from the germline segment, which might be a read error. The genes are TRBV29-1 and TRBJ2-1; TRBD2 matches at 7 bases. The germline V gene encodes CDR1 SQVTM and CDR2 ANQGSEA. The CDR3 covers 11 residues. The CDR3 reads CSVWWRGFSIF. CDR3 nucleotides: TGCAGCGTATGGTGGCGGGGGTTCAGTATCTTC.

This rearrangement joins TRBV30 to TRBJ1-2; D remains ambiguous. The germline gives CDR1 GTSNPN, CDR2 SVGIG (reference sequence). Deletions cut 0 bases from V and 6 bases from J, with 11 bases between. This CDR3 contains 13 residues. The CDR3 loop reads CAWSVAGIHGYTF. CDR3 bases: TGTGCCTGGAGTGTAGCCGGGATCCATGGCTACACCTTC.

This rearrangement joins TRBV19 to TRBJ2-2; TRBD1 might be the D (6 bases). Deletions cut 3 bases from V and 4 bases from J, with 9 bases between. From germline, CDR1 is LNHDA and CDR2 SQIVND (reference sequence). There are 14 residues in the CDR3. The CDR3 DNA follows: TGTGCCAGTAGTATCGGGACACCCACCGGGGAGCTGTTTTTT. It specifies CASSIGTPTGELFF.

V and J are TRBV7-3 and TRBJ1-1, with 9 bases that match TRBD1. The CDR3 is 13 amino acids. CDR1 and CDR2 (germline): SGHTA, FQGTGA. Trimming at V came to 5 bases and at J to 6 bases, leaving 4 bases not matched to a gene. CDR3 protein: CASSRDRAAEAFF. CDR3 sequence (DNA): TGTGCCAGCAGCCGGGACAGGGCGGCTGAAGCTTTCTTT.